This T cell receptor (beta chain) was obtained from a study of CD8+ T cells in alopecia areata. Findings and limits, study-wide: Resident alphabeta T cells of normal skin are also sequenced in scalp samples.

A remark on this clone: Its antigen remains unknown.

Specified treatment: oral pan-JAK inhibitor, 5-10 mg twice daily. Investigators sorted PBMCs to obtain both CD4+ and CD8+ T cells. cDNA prepared by RNA extraction and subsequent reverse transcription served as the template for sequencing. Some clones are missing from TCRdb's copy, which holds only in-frame ones; the method was immunoSEQ multiplex PCR. The data show about 99,000 clones, 85% to 90% seen once. The CDR3 loop spans 14 amino acids. The J segment lost 0 bases and the V segment lost 6 bases, leaving 4 bases of the junction unmatched. Germline values: CDR1 ENHRY, CDR2 SYGVKD. The input for sequencing was CD8+ T cells sorted from blood, taken at approximately week 31, from a patient treated with tofacitinib. The origin of this receptor is a human donor with alopecia areata. The V call is TRBV10-3, the J call TRBJ1-1; 7 bases are shared with TRBD1. In DNA form, the CDR3 reads TGTGCCATCAGCGAACAGGGGATGAACACTGAAGCTTTCTTT. It codes for CAISEQGMNTEAFF.